Listed below are T cell receptor beta chains from one sample, sequenced in a study of blood T cell repertoires in COVID-19. Clones were read by immunoSEQ multiplex PCR, and TCRdb kept only the in-frame ones, dropping some. This sample carries approximately 210,000 clones, approximately 85% of them seen once, and the ten largest clones take 7.6%. Sample: peripheral blood. The receptors stem from a woman aged 45-59 years with active or convalescent COVID-19. CDR3s include the opening cysteine and the closing phenylalanine or tryptophan. A D gene is named only where the DNA matches it firmly. A row's size may be missing; if present it is once, few, many or a size class.

TRBV5-1	TRBJ1-5	once	.	CASSAQGDSNQPQHF	TGCGCCAGCAGCGCACAGGGAGATAGCAATCAGCCCCAGCATTTT
TRBV6-5	TRBJ1-2	.	.	CASSYSRTVNTGYTF	TGTGCCAGCAGTTACTCGCGGACAGTTAATACTGGCTACACCTTC
TRBV6-5	TRBJ2-4	.	.	CASSVGGQVKNIQYF	TGTGCCAGCAGCGTTGGAGGGCAGGTTAAAAACATTCAGTACTTC
TRBV6-5	TRBJ1-2	.	.	CASSYRGRAPYGYTF	TGTGCCAGCAGTTACCGCGGGAGAGCCCCCTATGGCTACACCTTC
TRBV7-6	TRBJ1-5	.	.	CASSPTGQLGQPQHF	TGTGCCAGCAGCCCGACGGGACAATTGGGACAGCCCCAGCATTTT
TRBV7-2	TRBJ1-2	.	TRBD1	CASSPDRVYGYTF	TGTGCCAGCAGCCCGGACAGGGTTTATGGCTACACCTTC
TRBV6-6	TRBJ2-7	.	.	CASSYSKGNEQYF	TGTGCCAGCAGTTACTCTAAGGGGAACGAGCAGTACTTC
TRBV9	TRBJ2-3	.	TRBD2	CASSEGLAGPPDTQYF	TGTGCCAGCAGCGAAGGACTAGCGGGACCCCCAGATACGCAGTATTTT
TRBV2	TRBJ1-2	once	TRBD1	CASSGLRTGEGYTF	TGTGCCAGCAGTGGACTTCGGACAGGGGAGGGCTACACCTTC
TRBV5-1	TRBJ1-4	.	TRBD1	CASSSGQGGKLFF	TGCGCCAGCAGCTCGGGACAGGGAGGAAAACTGTTTTTT
TRBV5-5	TRBJ1-6	.	.	CASSLSLNSPLHF	TGTGCCAGCAGCTTGTCCCTTAATTCACCCCTCCACTTT
TRBV2	TRBJ2-1	.	.	CASSPDLGVSSYNEQFF	TGTGCCAGCAGCCCTGACCTCGGAGTCAGCTCCTACAATGAGCAGTTCTTC
TRBV5-8	TRBJ2-1	.	TRBD1	CASSHWGQGGNEQFF	TGTGCCAGCAGCCACTGGGGACAGGGAGGCAATGAGCAGTTCTTC
TRBV15	TRBJ2-2	.	TRBD2	CATSRGRSPSGKLFSGELFF	TGTGCCACCAGCAGAGGGAGGAGTCCTAGCGGGAAGCTCTTCTCCGGGGAGCTGTTTTTT
TRBV19	TRBJ1-2	once	.	CAARGWSYGYTF	TGTGCCGCCCGGGGTTGGTCGTATGGCTACACCTTC
TRBV19	TRBJ1-2	.	TRBD1	CASSPRDSRYGYTF	TGTGCCAGTAGTCCTAGGGACAGCCGCTATGGCTACACCTTC
TRBV19	TRBJ1-5	.	TRBD1	CASSIGAYRGPGQPQHF	TGTGCCAGTAGTATAGGCGCTTACAGGGGGCCGGGACAGCCCCAGCATTTT
TRBV28	TRBJ2-1	once	TRBD2	CASRHLGLAGTSSYNEQFF	TGTGCCAGCAGGCACTTGGGACTAGCGGGGACCAGCTCCTACAATGAGCAGTTCTTC
TRBV27	TRBJ2-1	.	TRBD2	CASSLRGGINEQFF	TGTGCCAGCAGTTTACGGGGGGGCATCAATGAGCAGTTCTTC
TRBV7-9	TRBJ2-5	.	.	CASSPLSGTQYF	TGTGCCAGCAGCCCCCTTAGCGGGACCCAGTACTTC
TRBV5-1	TRBJ2-5	.	.	CASSSLAGETQYF	TGCGCCAGCAGTTCCCTGGCTGGAGAGACCCAGTACTTC
TRBV7-2	TRBJ1-2	.	.	CASSSPGNFYGYTF	TGTGCCAGCAGCTCCCCCGGGAATTTCTATGGCTACACCTTC
TRBV5-6	TRBJ2-1	.	.	CASSWTDDNEQFF	TGTGCCAGCAGTTGGACTGACGACAATGAGCAGTTCTTC
TRBV7-2	TRBJ1-3	.	TRBD1	CASSLTTGSGIANTIYF	TGTGCCAGCAGCCTAACGACAGGGAGTGGGATTGCGAACACCATATATTTT
TRBV6-4	TRBJ2-3	.	TRBD2	CASSEAGGTDTQYF	TGTGCCAGCAGTGAAGCGGGGGGCACAGATACGCAGTATTTT
TRBV28	TRBJ2-7	many	.	CASSLEGPYEQYF	TGTGCCAGCAGTTTAGAGGGCCCCTACGAGCAGTACTTC
TRBV5-1	TRBJ2-1	.	.	CASSSTPTGTYYNEQFF	TGCGCCAGCAGCTCGACCCCCACAGGAACTTACTACAATGAGCAGTTCTTC
TRBV5-1	TRBJ1-1	.	.	CASSSTGSTEAFF	TGCGCCAGCAGCTCAACAGGGTCTACTGAAGCTTTCTTT
TRBV5-1	TRBJ2-2	once	.	CASSPGGRNTGELFF	TGCGCCAGCAGCCCCGGAGGGAGGAACACCGGGGAGCTGTTTTTT
TRBV27	TRBJ1-2	.	.	CASRGEYYGYTF	TGTGCCAGCAGGGGAGAATACTATGGCTACACCTTC
TRBV19	TRBJ1-1	.	TRBD1	CASSTGGKTEAFF	TGTGCCAGTAGTACAGGGGGCAAGACTGAAGCTTTCTTT
TRBV10-2	TRBJ1-4	.	TRBD1	CASKKRQGSEKLFF	TGCGCCAGCAAGAAGAGACAGGGGTCCGAAAAACTGTTTTTT
TRBV27	TRBJ2-3	.	TRBD2	CASSSWEGTSTDTQYF	TGTGCCAGCAGTTCCTGGGAGGGAACTAGCACAGATACGCAGTATTTT
TRBV27	TRBJ2-1	once	TRBD2	CASSLRAGLAGVNEQFF	TGTGCCAGCAGTTTAAGGGCCGGACTAGCGGGAGTCAATGAGCAGTTCTTC
TRBV3-1/TRBV3-2	TRBJ1-2	.	.	CASSQDWSGAGYTF	TGTGCCAGCAGCCAAGATTGGTCAGGGGCCGGCTACACCTTC
TRBV5-4	TRBJ2-2	few	TRBD2	CASSLGGRRNTGELFF	TGTGCCAGCAGCTTGGGCGGGAGGAGGAACACCGGGGAGCTGTTTTTT
TRBV24-1	TRBJ2-7	.	TRBD1	CATSDLRRDRASSYEQYF	TGTGCCACCAGTGATTTACGCCGGGACAGGGCGAGCTCCTACGAGCAGTACTTC
TRBV20-1	TRBJ2-1	once	TRBD2	CSASWVQAGAFDEQFF	TGCAGTGCTAGTTGGGTTCAGGCGGGAGCGTTCGATGAGCAGTTCTTC
TRBV5-1	TRBJ2-7	.	.	CASSLGTGWGEQYF	TGCGCCAGCAGCTTGGGAACAGGTTGGGGCGAGCAGTACTTC
TRBV28	TRBJ1-2	once	TRBD1	CASSLGQGMVDGYTF	TGTGCCAGCAGTCTGGGACAGGGGATGGTGGATGGCTACACCTTC
TRBV19	TRBJ1-2	.	.	CASSIGQDYGYTF	TGTGCCAGTAGTATCGGTCAGGACTATGGCTACACCTTC
TRBV2	TRBJ2-5	.	TRBD1	CAARRDRALETQYF	TGTGCCGCACGTAGGGACAGGGCCCTGGAGACCCAGTACTTC
TRBV2	TRBJ1-2	.	TRBD1	CASGDRLGYTF	TGTGCCAGCGGGGACAGGCTTGGCTACACCTTC
TRBV3-1/TRBV3-2	TRBJ2-2	.	TRBD2	CASSPTLTSGSYGELFF	TGTGCCAGCAGCCCGACGCTGACTAGCGGGAGTTACGGGGAGCTGTTTTTT
TRBV5-1	TRBJ2-2	.	TRBD1	CASSLGTGWIYGELFF	TGCGCCAGCAGCTTAGGGACAGGGTGGATTTACGGGGAGCTGTTTTTT
TRBV12-5	TRBJ1-1	few	.	CASASRGAIVTEAFF	TGTGCTAGTGCCTCACGGGGGGCGATTGTAACTGAAGCTTTCTTT